Presented here are 28 T cell receptor beta chains from one specimen sequenced in a study of T cell repertoires in cytomegalovirus infection. Using its own MiXCR run on the reads, TCRdb lists one record per CDR3 protein. The sample has approximately 730,000 distinct CDR3 sequences, approximately 32% seen once. Their recognized antigens are unknown. The sequencing used cultured CD8+ T cells from PBMCs, collected from culture after CMV antigen stimulation. The receptor source for this set is a human donor in good health (CMV status not recorded). Some clones in this sample may be carry-over from other donors' samples.

The chain is built from TRBV14 and TRBJ2-1; D uncertain. The CDR3 has 13 residues. Trimming cost V 1 base and J 8 bases, with 9 bases left between them. Germline CDR1 reads SGHDN; CDR2 reads FVKESK. The CDR3 DNA sequence: TGTGCCAGCAGCCAAGTCGCGTCCTATGAGCAGTTCTTC. Protein: CASSQVASYEQFF.

The CDR3 loop is CASSLGQGVDQPQHF. CDR3 nucleotides: TGTGCCAGTAGCCTTGGACAGGGGGTTGATCAGCCCCAGCATTTT. This sequence joins TRBV19 and TRBJ1-5; 10 bases are a match to TRBD1. The V gene end was trimmed by 6 bases and the J gene end by 5 bases; junction bases not matched to a gene: 7. The CDR3 is 15 residues long. CDR1 and CDR2 from the germline V gene are LNHDA and SQIVND (reference sequence). Looking up the rest from reference TRBV19 and TRBJ1-5 gives the full variable domain: DGGITQSPKYLFRKEGQNVTLSCEQNLNHDAMYWYRQDPGQGLRLIYYSQIVNDFQKGDIAEGYSVSREKKESFPLTVTSAQKNPTAFYLCASSLGQGVDQPQHFGDGTRLSIL.

The rearrangement uses TRBV29-1 and TRBJ1-2; D unresolved. Germline assignment: CDR1 SQVTM and CDR2 ANQGSEA. CDR3 length: 11 amino acids. The ends were cut back, 2 bases at V and 7 bases at J, with 8 bases in the middle. CDR3 nucleotides: TGCAGCGTTGAAATCAGGTCTGGCTACACCTTC. The encoded protein is CSVEIRSGYTF.

This chain links TRBV7-9 with TRBJ1-1; D ambiguous. Germline CDR1 and CDR2: SEHNR and FQNEAQ (reference sequence). CDR3 length: 12 amino acids. The ends were cut back, 4 bases at V and 4 bases at J, with 7 bases in the middle. CDR3 nucleotides: TGTGCCAGCAGCTCAGGCCGCACTGAAGCTTTCTTT. Amino acids: CASSSGRTEAFF.

Written as DNA, the CDR3 is TGCGCCAGCAGCCAAGCAGAACTAGCGGGGATCACAGATACGCAGTATTTT. Translating it yields CASSQAELAGITDTQYF. The chain joins TRBV4-1 to TRBJ2-3, with 10 bases matching TRBD2. The ends lost 1 base at V and 2 bases at J; junction bases unmatched: 6. Germline-derived CDR1 and CDR2 are MGHRA and YSYEKL. The CDR3 is made up of 17 amino acids.

The chain uses TRBV12-3 or TRBV12-4 and TRBJ2-3; D remains ambiguous. The CDR3 runs 14 residues. V shed 6 bases and J shed 4 bases, with 14 bases lying between them. This CDR3 is CASSPASGSDTQYF. The CDR3 DNA sequence: TGTGCCAGCAGCCCCGCCAGTGGTTCAGATACGCAGTATTTT.

The chain couples TRBV6-6 to TRBJ2-7; possible D gene TRBD1, 5 bases. V lost 4 bases and J 2 bases, leaving 12 bases between the germline ends. This CDR3 has 14 amino acids. Germline V gives CDR1 MNHNY, CDR2 SVGAGI (reference sequence). CDR3 residues: CASSSDRRTYEQYF. CDR3 nucleotide sequence: TGTGCCAGCAGTTCTGACAGAAGAACCTACGAGCAGTACTTC.

This clonotype was seen just once. This chain connects TRBV19 to TRBJ1-1; tentatively, D is TRBD1 (5 bases). The CDR3 has 15 amino acids. In germline, CDR1 is LNHDA, CDR2 SQIVND (reference sequence). Trimming removed 1 base from V and 5 bases from J, with 14 bases in between. CDR3 protein: CASSIGRGSRTEAFF. CDR3 nucleotide sequence: TGTGCCAGTAGTATAGGGAGGGGCAGCAGGACTGAAGCTTTCTTT.

This sequence joins TRBV5-8 and TRBJ2-1; no definite D call. Germline V gives CDR1 SGHTS, CDR2 YDEGEE. The V end lost 4 bases, the J end lost 2 bases, and 13 bases lay between the germline ends. The CDR3 runs to 15 residues. The CDR3 loop is CASSIPPVTYNEQFF. CDR3 coding DNA: TGTGCCAGCAGCATACCACCGGTCACCTACAATGAGCAGTTCTTC.

This clonotype was seen a single time. The chain employs TRBV5-6 and TRBJ2-1; perhaps TRBD2 as D (6 bases). The length of the CDR3 is 12 residues. Trimming left V 1 base short and J 10 bases short, with 9 bases between. Germline V CDR1 and CDR2: SGHDT, YYEEEE. In DNA form, the CDR3 reads TGTGCCAGCAGCTTGACTAGCTGGGAGCAGTTCTTC. This sequence encodes CASSLTSWEQFF.

The chain combines TRBV10-3 with TRBJ1-1; D call uncertain. Trimming removed 6 bases from V and 3 bases from J, with 8 bases in between. Germline assignment: CDR1 ENHRY and CDR2 SYGVKD. The CDR3 runs to 12 residues. Written as DNA, the CDR3 is TGTGCCATCAGCCCGAGTTACACTGAAGCTTTCTTT. It encodes CAISPSYTEAFF.

At least ten counts were recorded for this clonotype. As DNA, the CDR3 is TGTGCCAGCAGCTTCGTCACCCCGGCGCGTAGGGCCTACAATGAGCAGTTCTTC. This translates into CASSFVTPARRAYNEQFF. This chain joins TRBV7-8 and TRBJ2-1; D is ambiguous. The CDR3 is made up of 18 amino acids. The germline V gene has CDR1 SGHVS and CDR2 FQNEAQ. Deletions cut 3 bases from V and 2 bases from J, with 20 bases between.

The rearrangement links TRBV7-8 to TRBJ1-2; perhaps TRBD1 as D (5 bases). Trimming cost V 6 bases and J 2 bases, with 13 bases left between them. Germline V CDR1 and CDR2: SGHVS, FQNEAQ. The CDR3 length is 14 residues. Written as DNA, the CDR3 is TGTGCCAGCAGTCCCCGGGGGGAGAACTATGGCTACACCTTC. This sequence encodes CASSPRGENYGYTF.

This clonotype was seen at least ten times. The chain recombines TRBV6-1 with TRBJ1-1; D is uncertain. Germline values: CDR1 MNHNS, CDR2 SASEGT. With 5 bases removed from V and 2 bases from J, the gap between germline ends came to 12 bases. The CDR3 loop spans 14 amino acids. CDR3 amino acids: CASSSGSFNTEAFF. The CDR3 nucleotides are TGTGCCAGCAGTTCCGGGTCCTTCAACACTGAAGCTTTCTTT.

CDR3 in DNA: TGTGCCAGCAGTTACACCGGTTTCGGAAAAGAGGCCTATGGCTACACCTTC. It codes for CASSYTGFGKEAYGYTF. The J gene is TRBJ1-2, the V gene TRBV6-5; D not certain. The ends were cut back, 2 bases at V and 4 bases at J, with 20 bases in the middle. CDR1 and CDR2 from the germline V gene are MNHEY and SVGAGI. This CDR3 comprises 17 residues.

This clonotype was detected only a few times. The CDR3 protein is CASSARIGGTEPQHF. Written as DNA, the CDR3 is TGTGCCAGTAGTGCGCGAATAGGGGGCACGGAGCCCCAGCATTTT. The chain couples TRBV19 to TRBJ1-5, with 7 bases that match TRBD1. With V trimmed by 5 bases and J by 8 bases, 12 bases remained unmatched. This CDR3 region has 15 residues. Germline assignment: CDR1 LNHDA and CDR2 SQIVND (reference sequence).

V and J are TRBV6-8 and TRBJ2-7; TRBD1 might be the D (5 bases). Trimming removed 6 bases from V and 6 bases from J, with 9 bases in between. Per germline, CDR1 MNHGY and CDR2 SAAAGT. The CDR3 sequence is 11 residues long. The CDR3, as DNA: TGTGCCAGCAGAAAAGGGGTCGAGCAGTACGTC. Its protein is CASRKGVEQYV.

This clonotype was observed a few times. This sequence joins TRBV5-8 and TRBJ2-1; tentative D call: TRBD1 (6 bases). CDR3 size: 15 residues. Germline V gene lookup returns CDR1 SGHTS and CDR2 YDEGEE. The V and J ends lost 4 bases and 3 bases respectively, with 14 bases between them. In nucleotides, the CDR3 is TGTGCCAGCAGCATGGGGGCTAGCAACTACAATGAGCAGTTCTTC. It encodes CASSMGASNYNEQFF.

This clonotype was found a few times. J is TRBJ2-3 and V is TRBV25-1; 7 bases are a match to TRBD1. This CDR3 contains 16 residues. The germline gives CDR1 MGHDK, CDR2 SYGVNS. The V and J ends lost 2 bases and 0 bases, in that order; junction bases with no gene match: 5. The CDR3 spells CASSERGQLSTDTQYF. The CDR3 DNA is TGTGCCAGCAGTGAAAGGGGACAGCTAAGCACAGATACGCAGTATTTT.

In its sample, this clonotype was seen a few times. V gene TRBV20-1 combines with J gene TRBJ1-5; 7 bases agree with TRBD1. The CDR3 length is 14 residues. Losses at the gene ends were 3 bases for V and 0 bases for J; bases not matched to a gene: 2. Per germline, CDR1 DFQATT and CDR2 SNEGSKA (reference sequence). CDR3 amino acids: CSARGQISNQPQHF. The CDR3 DNA reads TGCAGTGCTAGGGGACAGATTAGCAATCAGCCCCAGCATTTT.

V and J are TRBV9 and TRBJ1-1, with D possibly matching TRBD1 (5 bases). V dropped 4 bases and J dropped 3 bases, with 16 bases sitting between them. The germline V gene has CDR1 SGDLS and CDR2 YYNGEE. The CDR3 extends over 15 amino acids. This CDR3 is CASSPRGGVHTEAFF. As DNA, the CDR3 is TGTGCCAGCAGCCCCCGGGGAGGGGTACACACTGAAGCTTTCTTT.

This clonotype has a handful of counts. Written as DNA, the CDR3 is TGCAGCGTTGGAGGGACAGGAGCCTACAATGAGCAGTTCTTC. It is translated as CSVGGTGAYNEQFF. V usage is TRBV29-1 and J usage is TRBJ2-1; the match to TRBD1 covers 8 bases. Germline CDR1 reads SQVTM; CDR2 reads ANQGSEA. V shed 4 bases, J shed 2 bases, and the junction held 4 bases outside the gene matches. The CDR3 loop spans 14 amino acids.

V is TRBV12-3 or TRBV12-4 and J is TRBJ1-1; TRBD1 matches at 11 bases. The CDR3 covers 15 residues. The V and J ends lost 3 bases and 5 bases, in that order; junction bases with no gene match: 5. The CDR3 DNA sequence: TGTGCCAGCAGTTTGGGACAGGGGGTGACGACTGAAGCTTTCTTT. It yields the protein CASSLGQGVTTEAFF.

The rearrangement joins TRBV5-5 to TRBJ1-2; a possible D gene is TRBD1 (5 bases). V was pared by 3 bases and J by 6 bases, with 21 bases between. The CDR3 consists of 16 residues. CDR1 is SGHKS, CDR2 YYEKEE, per germline (reference sequence). As DNA, the CDR3 is TGTGCCAGCAGCTCCCTTACACGGGGCGATTATGATGGCTACACCTTC. This encodes CASSSLTRGDYDGYTF.

V gene TRBV2 combines with J gene TRBJ2-2; the D gene is possibly TRBD2 (7 bases). V lost 10 bases to trimming and J lost 2 bases, with 17 bases between them. The V gene's germline CDR1 is SNHLY and CDR2 FYNNEI. This CDR3 is 15 amino acids long. The CDR3 DNA is TGTGCCACCGCTGGGGGGGCAATCAACACCGGGGAGCTGTTTTTT. This translates into CATAGGAINTGELFF.

This chain connects TRBV10-2 to TRBJ2-3; no clear D gene. Trimming took off 7 bases at V and 0 bases at J, with 11 bases between the two ends. Per the germline V gene, CDR1 is WSHSY and CDR2 is SAAADI. The CDR3 length is 14 residues. In DNA form, the CDR3 reads TGCGCCAGCAAAGCTGGTCCTAGCACAGATACGCAGTATTTT. As protein: CASKAGPSTDTQYF.

The chain recombines TRBV20-1 with TRBJ1-1; 7 bases are a match to TRBD1. Unmatched junction bases numbered 6, after V lost 0 bases and J lost 8 bases. CDR1 is DFQATT, CDR2 SNEGSKA, per germline (reference sequence). CDR3 size: 13 residues. In nucleotides, the CDR3 is TGCAGTGCTAGAGAACCTGGACAGGTCGAAGCTTTCTTT. It yields the protein CSAREPGQVEAFF.

The V call is TRBV6-1, the J call TRBJ2-2, with 11 nucleotides matching TRBD2. CDR3 length: 17 residues. V was clipped by 6 bases and J by 7 bases; unmatched bases: 13. The germline gives CDR1 MNHNS, CDR2 SASEGT. The CDR3, as DNA: TGTGCCAGCAGCGATTCTAGCGGGGGGCTCCTTTACGGGGAGCTGTTTTTT. Its protein is CASSDSSGGLLYGELFF.